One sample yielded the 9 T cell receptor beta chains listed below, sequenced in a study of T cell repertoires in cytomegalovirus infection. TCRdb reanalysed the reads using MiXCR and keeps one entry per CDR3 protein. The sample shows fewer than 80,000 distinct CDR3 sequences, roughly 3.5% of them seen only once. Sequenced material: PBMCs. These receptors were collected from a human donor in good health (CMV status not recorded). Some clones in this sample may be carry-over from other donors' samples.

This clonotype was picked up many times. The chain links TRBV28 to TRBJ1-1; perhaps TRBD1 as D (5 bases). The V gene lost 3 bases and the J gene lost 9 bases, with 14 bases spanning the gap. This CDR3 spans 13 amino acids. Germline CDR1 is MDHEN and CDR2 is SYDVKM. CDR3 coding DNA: TGTGCCAGCAGTTTGGCCCGGGGCCAGAAAGCTTTCTTT. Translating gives CASSLARGQKAFF.

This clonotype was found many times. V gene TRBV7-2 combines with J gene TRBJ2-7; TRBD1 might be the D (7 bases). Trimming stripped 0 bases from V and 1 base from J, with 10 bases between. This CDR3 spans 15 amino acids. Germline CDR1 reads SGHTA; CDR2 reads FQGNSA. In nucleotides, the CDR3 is TGTGCCAGCAGCTTAGCGGCAGGGGGGTCCTACGAGCAGTACTTC. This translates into CASSLAAGGSYEQYF.

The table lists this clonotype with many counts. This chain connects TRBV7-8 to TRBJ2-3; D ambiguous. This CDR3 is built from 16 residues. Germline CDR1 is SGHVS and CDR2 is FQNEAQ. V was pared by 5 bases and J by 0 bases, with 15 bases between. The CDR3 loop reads CASSADTGPSTDTQYF. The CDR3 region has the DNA TGTGCCAGCAGCGCAGATACCGGGCCTAGCACAGATACGCAGTATTTT.

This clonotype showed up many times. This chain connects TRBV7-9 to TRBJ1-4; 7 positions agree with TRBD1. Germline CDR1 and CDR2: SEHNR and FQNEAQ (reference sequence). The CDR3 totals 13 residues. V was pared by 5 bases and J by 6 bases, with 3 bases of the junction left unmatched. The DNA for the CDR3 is TGTGCCAGCAGCCGGGACAGCGATGAAAAACTGTTTTTT. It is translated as CASSRDSDEKLFF.

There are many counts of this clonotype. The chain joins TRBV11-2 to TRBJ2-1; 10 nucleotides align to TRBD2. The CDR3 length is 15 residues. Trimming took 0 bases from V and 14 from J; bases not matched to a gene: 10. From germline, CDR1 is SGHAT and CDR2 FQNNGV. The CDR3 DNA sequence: TGTGCCAGCAGCTTAGATCTGAGCGGGGGGGCTCGAAAGTTCTTC. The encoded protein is CASSLDLSGGARKFF.

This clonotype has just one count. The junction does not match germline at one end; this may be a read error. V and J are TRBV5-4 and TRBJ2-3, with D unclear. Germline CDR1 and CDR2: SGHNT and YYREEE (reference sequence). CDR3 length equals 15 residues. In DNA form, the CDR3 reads TGTGCCAGCAGCTTGGACGCTCACTCCACAGAAACGCAGTATTTT. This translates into CASSLDAHSTETQYF.

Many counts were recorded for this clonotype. This CDR3 reads CASSSDTVNTEAFF. In DNA, the CDR3 is TGTGCCAGCAGCTCGGACACCGTGAACACTGAAGCTTTCTTT. The J gene is TRBJ1-1, the V gene TRBV7-3, with D possibly matching TRBD1 (5 bases). The CDR3 extends over 14 amino acids. Germline CDR1 is SGHTA and CDR2 is FQGTGA. The V gene lost 4 bases and the J gene lost 0 bases, with 9 bases spanning the gap.

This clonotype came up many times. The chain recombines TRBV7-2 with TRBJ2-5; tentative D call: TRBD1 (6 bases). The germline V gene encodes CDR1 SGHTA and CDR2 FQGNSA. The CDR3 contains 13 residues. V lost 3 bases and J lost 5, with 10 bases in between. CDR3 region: CASSLGARETQYF. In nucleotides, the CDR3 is TGTGCCAGCAGCTTGGGGGCGCGGGAGACCCAGTACTTC.

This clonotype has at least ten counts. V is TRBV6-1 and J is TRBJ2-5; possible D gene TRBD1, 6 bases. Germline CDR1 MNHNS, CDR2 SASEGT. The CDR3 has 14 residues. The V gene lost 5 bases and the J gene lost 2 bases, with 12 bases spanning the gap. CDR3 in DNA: TGTGCCAGCAGTTCACTGGACAGACAAGAGACCCAGTACTTC. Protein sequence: CASSSLDRQETQYF.